The T cell receptor (beta chain) described here comes from a study of OX40 agonist ivuxolimab in advanced cancers. Study findings and constraints: No antigen was identified for the clonally expanded peripheral T cells.

Libraries were prepared by immunoSEQ multiplex PCR; TCRdb keeps only in-frame clonotypes and omits some of them. The sample records roughly 90,000 clones, under 95% being singletons. This clone came up once. Its target is not known. Here the sequenced sample was CD4+ or CD8+ T cells sorted from blood, taken in a trial of the OX40 agonist ivuxolimab. The origin of this receptor is an adult with an advanced solid tumor such as melanoma, head and neck, liver or kidney cancer.

CDR3 residues: CASSPDIAGAYEQYF. DNA for the CDR3: TGTGCCAGCAGTCCCGATATAGCGGGAGCCTACGAGCAGTACTTC. V gene TRBV27 combines with J gene TRBJ2-7; 9 nucleotides align to TRBD2. The length of the CDR3 is 15 residues. V was clipped by 5 bases and J by 2 bases; unmatched bases: 7. The germline V gene encodes CDR1 MNHEY and CDR2 SMNVEV (reference sequence).